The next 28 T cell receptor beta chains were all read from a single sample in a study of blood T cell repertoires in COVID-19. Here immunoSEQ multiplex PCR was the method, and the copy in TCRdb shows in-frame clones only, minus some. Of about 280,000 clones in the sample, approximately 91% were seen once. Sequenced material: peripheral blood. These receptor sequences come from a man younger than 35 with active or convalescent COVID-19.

CDR3 in DNA: TGCGCCAGCAGCCAAGATGTCGGGACAGGGAGTTCCTACGAGCAGTACTTC. It codes for CASSQDVGTGSSYEQYF. The J gene is TRBJ2-7, the V gene TRBV4-1; 9 nucleotides align to TRBD1. In germline, CDR1 is MGHRA, CDR2 YSYEKL. Losses at the gene ends were 0 bases for V and 1 base for J; bases not matched to a gene: 7. This CDR3 is 17 amino acids long.

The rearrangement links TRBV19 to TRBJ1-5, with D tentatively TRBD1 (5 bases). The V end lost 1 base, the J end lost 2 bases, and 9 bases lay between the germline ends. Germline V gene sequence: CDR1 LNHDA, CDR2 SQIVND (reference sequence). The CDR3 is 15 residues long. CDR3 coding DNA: TGTGCCAGTAGTATAGGGACGGGGGGCAATCAGCCCCAGCATTTT. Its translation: CASSIGTGGNQPQHF.

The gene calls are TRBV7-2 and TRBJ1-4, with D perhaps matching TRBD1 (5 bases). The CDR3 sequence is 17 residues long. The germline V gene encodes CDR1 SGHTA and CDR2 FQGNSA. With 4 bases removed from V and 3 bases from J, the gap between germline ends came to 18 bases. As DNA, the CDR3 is TGTGCCAGCAGCTCGCCCGATTTCAGGGTAGCTAATGAAAAACTGTTTTTT. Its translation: CASSSPDFRVANEKLFF.

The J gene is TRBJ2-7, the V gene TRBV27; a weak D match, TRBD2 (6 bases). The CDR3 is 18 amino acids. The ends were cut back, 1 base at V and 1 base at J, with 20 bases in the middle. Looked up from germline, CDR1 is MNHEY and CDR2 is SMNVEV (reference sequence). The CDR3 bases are TGTGCCAGCAGTTTATGGGCAGCGGGCGACGCCCGGTCCTACGAGCAGTACTTC. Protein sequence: CASSLWAAGDARSYEQYF.

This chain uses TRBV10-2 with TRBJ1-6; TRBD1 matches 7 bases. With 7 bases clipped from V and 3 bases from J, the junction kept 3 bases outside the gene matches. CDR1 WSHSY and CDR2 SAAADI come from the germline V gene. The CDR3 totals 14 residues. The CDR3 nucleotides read TGCGCCAGCAAAGGGACAGACTATAATTCACCCCTCCACTTT. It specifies CASKGTDYNSPLHF.

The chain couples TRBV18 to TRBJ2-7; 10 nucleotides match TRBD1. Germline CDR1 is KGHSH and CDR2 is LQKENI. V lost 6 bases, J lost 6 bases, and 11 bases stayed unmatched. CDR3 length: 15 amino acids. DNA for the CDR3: TGTGCCAGCTCGACGAGTAGGACAGGGGGGCGCGAGCAGTACTTC. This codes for CASSTSRTGGREQYF.

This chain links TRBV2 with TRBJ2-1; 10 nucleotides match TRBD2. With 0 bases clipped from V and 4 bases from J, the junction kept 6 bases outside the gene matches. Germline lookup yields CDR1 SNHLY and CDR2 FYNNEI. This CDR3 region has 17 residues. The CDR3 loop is CASSEALQLAGYNEQFF. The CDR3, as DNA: TGTGCCAGCAGTGAAGCGCTTCAACTAGCGGGGTACAATGAGCAGTTCTTC.

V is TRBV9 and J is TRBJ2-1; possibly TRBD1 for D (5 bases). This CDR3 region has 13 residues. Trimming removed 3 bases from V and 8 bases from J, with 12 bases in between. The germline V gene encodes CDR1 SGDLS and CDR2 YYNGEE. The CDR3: CASSERQGYEQFF. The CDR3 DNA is TGTGCCAGCAGCGAGCGCCAGGGATATGAGCAGTTCTTC. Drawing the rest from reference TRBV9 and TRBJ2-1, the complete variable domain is DSGVTQTPKHLITATGQRVTLRCSPRSGDLSVYWYQQSLDQGLQFLIQYYNGEERAKGNILERFSAQQFPDLHSELNLSSLELGDSALYFCASSERQGYEQFFGPGTRLTVL.

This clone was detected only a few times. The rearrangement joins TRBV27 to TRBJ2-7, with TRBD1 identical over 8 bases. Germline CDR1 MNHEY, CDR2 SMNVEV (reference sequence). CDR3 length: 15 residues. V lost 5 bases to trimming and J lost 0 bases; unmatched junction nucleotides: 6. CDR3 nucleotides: TGTGCCAGCAGTGGCCGGGACAGGTTCTCCTACGAGCAGTACTTC. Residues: CASSGRDRFSYEQYF.

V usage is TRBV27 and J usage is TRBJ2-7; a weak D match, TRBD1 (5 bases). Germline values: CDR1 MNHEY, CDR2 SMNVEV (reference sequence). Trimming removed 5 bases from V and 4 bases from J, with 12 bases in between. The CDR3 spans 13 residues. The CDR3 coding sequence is TGTGCCAGCAGTCTTACAAGGGGTTACGAGCAGTACTTC. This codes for CASSLTRGYEQYF.

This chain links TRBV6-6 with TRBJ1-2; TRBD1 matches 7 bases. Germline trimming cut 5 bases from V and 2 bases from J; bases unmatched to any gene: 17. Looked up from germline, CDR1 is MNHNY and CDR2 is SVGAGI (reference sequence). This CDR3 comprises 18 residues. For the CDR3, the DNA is TGTGCCAGCAGTCCTACAGGGGAGAGGCTGGAATCGAACTATGGCTACACCTTC. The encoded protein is CASSPTGERLESNYGYTF.

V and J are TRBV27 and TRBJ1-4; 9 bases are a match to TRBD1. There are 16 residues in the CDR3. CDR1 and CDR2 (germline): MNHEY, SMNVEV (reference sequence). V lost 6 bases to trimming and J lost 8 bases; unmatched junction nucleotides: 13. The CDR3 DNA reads TGTGCCAGCAGATTCACAGGGGGCGTCTCCGGCGAAAAACTGTTTTTT. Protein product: CASRFTGGVSGEKLFF.

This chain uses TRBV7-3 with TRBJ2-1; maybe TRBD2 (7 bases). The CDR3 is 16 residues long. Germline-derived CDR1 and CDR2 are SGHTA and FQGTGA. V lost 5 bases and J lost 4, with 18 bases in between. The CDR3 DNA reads TGTGCCAGCAGCCCCCGGGGGGCCGTTAAATACAATGAGCAGTTCTTC. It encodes CASSPRGAVKYNEQFF. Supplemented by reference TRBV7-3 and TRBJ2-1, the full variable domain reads GAGVSQTPSNKVTEKGKYVELRCDPISGHTALYWYRQSLGQGPEFLIYFQGTGAADDSGLPNDRFFAVRPEGSVSTLKIQRTERGDSAVYLCASSPRGAVKYNEQFFGPGTRLTVL.

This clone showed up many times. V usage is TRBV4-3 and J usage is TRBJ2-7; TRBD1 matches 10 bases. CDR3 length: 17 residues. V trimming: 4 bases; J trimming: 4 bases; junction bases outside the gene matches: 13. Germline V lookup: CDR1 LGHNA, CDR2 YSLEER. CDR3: CASSRGRPGTGVYEQYF. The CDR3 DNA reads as TGCGCCAGCAGCCGAGGACGTCCCGGGACAGGGGTTTACGAGCAGTACTTC.

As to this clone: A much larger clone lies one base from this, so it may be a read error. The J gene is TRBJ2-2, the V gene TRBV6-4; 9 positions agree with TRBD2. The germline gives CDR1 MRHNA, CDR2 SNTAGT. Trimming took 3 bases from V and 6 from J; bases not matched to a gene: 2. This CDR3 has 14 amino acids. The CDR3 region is CASSERGGAGELFF. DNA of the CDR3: TGTGCCAGCAGTGAACGCGGGGGGGCCGGGGAGCTGTTTTTT.

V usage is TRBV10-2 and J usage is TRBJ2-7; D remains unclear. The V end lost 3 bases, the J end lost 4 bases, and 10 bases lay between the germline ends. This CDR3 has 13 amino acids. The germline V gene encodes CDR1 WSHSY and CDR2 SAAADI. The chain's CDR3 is CASSDPLIYEQYF. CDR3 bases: TGCGCCAGCAGTGACCCACTCATTTACGAGCAGTACTTC.

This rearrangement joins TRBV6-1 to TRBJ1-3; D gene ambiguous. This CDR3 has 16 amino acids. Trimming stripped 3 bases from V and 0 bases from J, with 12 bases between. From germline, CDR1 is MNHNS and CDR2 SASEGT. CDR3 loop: CASSENGVYSGNTIYF. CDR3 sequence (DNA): TGTGCCAGCAGTGAGAACGGGGTATACTCTGGAAACACCATATATTTT.

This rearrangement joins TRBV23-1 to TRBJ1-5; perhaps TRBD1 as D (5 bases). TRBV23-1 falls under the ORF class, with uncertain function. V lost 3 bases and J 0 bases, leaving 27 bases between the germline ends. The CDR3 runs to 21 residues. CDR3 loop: CASSHCGGTPTLPDSNQPQHF. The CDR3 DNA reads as TGCGCCAGCAGTCACTGCGGGGGTACTCCAACCCTACCAGATAGCAATCAGCCCCAGCATTTT.

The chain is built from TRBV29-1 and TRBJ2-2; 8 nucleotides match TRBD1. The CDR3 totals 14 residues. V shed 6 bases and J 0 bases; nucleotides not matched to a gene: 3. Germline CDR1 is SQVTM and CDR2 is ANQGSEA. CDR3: CSVQGAANTGELFF. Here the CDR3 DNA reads TGCAGCGTGCAGGGGGCAGCGAACACCGGGGAGCTGTTTTTT.

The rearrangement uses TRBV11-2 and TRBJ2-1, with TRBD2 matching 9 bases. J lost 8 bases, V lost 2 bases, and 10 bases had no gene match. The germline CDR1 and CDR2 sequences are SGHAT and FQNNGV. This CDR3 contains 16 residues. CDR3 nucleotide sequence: TGTGCCAGCAGCTTACGAGCGGGGGGTCGCGGGGATGAGCAGTTCTTC. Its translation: CASSLRAGGRGDEQFF.

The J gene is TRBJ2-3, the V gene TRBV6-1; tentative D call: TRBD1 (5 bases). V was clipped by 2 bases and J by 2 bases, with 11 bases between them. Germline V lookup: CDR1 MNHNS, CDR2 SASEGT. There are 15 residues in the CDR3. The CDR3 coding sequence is TGTGCCAGCAGTGAATGGGGCGGAAACACAGATACGCAGTATTTT. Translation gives CASSEWGGNTDTQYF.

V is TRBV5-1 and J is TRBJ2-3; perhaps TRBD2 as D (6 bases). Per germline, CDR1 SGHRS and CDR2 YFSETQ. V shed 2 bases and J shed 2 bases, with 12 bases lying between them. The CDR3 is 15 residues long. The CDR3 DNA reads TGCGCCAGCAGCTTCTTGGAGGGAGCCACAGATACGCAGTATTTT. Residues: CASSFLEGATDTQYF.

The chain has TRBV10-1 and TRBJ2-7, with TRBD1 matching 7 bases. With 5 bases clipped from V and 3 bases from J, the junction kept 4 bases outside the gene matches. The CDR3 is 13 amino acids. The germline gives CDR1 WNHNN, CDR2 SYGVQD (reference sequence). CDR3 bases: TGCGCCAGCAGTCCGGGACAGTTCTACGAGCAGTACTTC. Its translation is CASSPGQFYEQYF.

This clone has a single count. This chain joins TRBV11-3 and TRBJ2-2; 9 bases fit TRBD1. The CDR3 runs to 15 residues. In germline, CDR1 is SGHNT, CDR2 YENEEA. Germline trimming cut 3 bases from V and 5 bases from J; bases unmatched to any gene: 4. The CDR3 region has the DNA TGTGCCAGCAGCTTTTTACAGGGGGCAACCGGGGAGCTGTTTTTT. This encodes CASSFLQGATGELFF.

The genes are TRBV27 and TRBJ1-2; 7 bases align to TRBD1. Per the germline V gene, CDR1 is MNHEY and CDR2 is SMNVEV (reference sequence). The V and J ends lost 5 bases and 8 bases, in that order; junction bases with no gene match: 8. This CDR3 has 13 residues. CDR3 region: CASSPIYRGGYTF. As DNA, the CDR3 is TGTGCCAGCAGTCCGATCTACAGGGGCGGCTACACCTTC.

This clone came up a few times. The CDR3 sequence: CATSEQGSYNSPLHF. The CDR3 nucleotides read TGTGCCACCAGTGAACAGGGTTCCTATAATTCACCCCTCCACTTT. The V and J genes are TRBV24-1 and TRBJ1-6, with D perhaps matching TRBD1 (6 bases). V shed 4 bases and J shed 1 base, with 7 bases lying between them. CDR3 length: 15 amino acids. Per germline, CDR1 KGHDR and CDR2 SFDVKD.

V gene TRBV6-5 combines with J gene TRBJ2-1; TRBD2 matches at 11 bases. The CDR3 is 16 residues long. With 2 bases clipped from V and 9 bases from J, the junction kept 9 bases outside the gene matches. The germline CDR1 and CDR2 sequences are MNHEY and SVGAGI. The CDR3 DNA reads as TGTGCCAGCAGTTACGGGGCTAGCGGGGGGAGGGGTGAGCAGTTCTTC. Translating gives CASSYGASGGRGEQFF.

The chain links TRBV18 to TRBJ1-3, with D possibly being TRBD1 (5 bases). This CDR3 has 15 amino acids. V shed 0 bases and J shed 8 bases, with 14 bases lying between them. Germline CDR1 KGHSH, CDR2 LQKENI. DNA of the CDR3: TGTGCCAGCTCACCACCGTTTGAGGGAGGGGACACCATATATTTT. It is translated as CASSPPFEGGDTIYF.